Listed below are T cell receptor beta chains from one sample, sequenced in a study of blood T cell repertoires in COVID-19. Here immunoSEQ multiplex PCR was the method, and the copy in TCRdb shows in-frame clones only, minus some. The sample includes about 180,000 clones, 89% of them seen just once. Specimen: PBMCs or T cells enriched from blood (not recorded which). These TCRs come from a woman aged 35 to 49 with acute COVID-19. Each CDR3 is given with its conserved first and last residue.

J gene: TRBJ1-5
V gene: TRBV19
CDR3 protein: CASSTNLAGYQPQHF

J gene: TRBJ2-2
V gene: TRBV20-1
CDR3 protein: CSASGGLGHTGELFF

J gene: TRBJ2-7
V gene: TRBV29-1
CDR3 protein: CSVVLPYEQYF

J gene: TRBJ2-7
V gene: TRBV18
CDR3 protein: CASSPITRASGRNEQYF

J gene: TRBJ2-2
V gene: TRBV19
CDR3 protein: CASSKPGLTNTGELFF

J gene: TRBJ1-1
V gene: TRBV19
CDR3 protein: CASSIGTENTEAFF

J gene: TRBJ1-1
V gene: TRBV18
CDR3 protein: CASSPPTGGMNTEAFF

J gene: TRBJ2-7
V gene: TRBV5-3
CDR3 protein: CARSYKTSGGSYEQYF

J gene: TRBJ2-1
V gene: TRBV19
CDR3 protein: CASTPLAGVSNEQFF

J gene: TRBJ1-1
V gene: TRBV9
CDR3 protein: CASSVVQNTEAFF

J gene: TRBJ1-1
V gene: TRBV5-1
CDR3 protein: CASSQGGTGNTEAFF

J gene: TRBJ2-3
V gene: TRBV12-3/TRBV12-4
CDR3 protein: CASSRRSYDTQYF

J gene: TRBJ2-7
V gene: TRBV30
CDR3 protein: CASQRTGGYEQYF

J gene: TRBJ2-1
V gene: TRBV11-2
CDR3 protein: CASSLGALSGNEQFF

J gene: TRBJ2-7
V gene: TRBV3-1/TRBV3-2
CDR3 protein: CASSPLLSAGKGEQYF

J gene: TRBJ1-5
V gene: TRBV19
CDR3 protein: CASRQGLGNQPQHF

J gene: TRBJ1-2
V gene: TRBV5-1
CDR3 protein: CASSKDRGLDGYTF

J gene: TRBJ2-7
V gene: TRBV12-5
CDR3 protein: CASGPRSYEQYF

J gene: TRBJ1-1
V gene: TRBV30
CDR3 protein: CACTGGLFNTEAFF

J gene: TRBJ1-5
V gene: TRBV28
CDR3 protein: CASSFRDWGYESNQPQHF